This T cell receptor (beta chain) was obtained from a study of shared clonotypes between healthy human individuals. Trimming cost V 4 bases and J 2 bases, with 11 bases left between them. Looked up from germline, CDR1 is MNHNY and CDR2 is SVGAGI (reference sequence). The CDR3 runs to 14 residues. The repertoire was sequenced with immunoSEQ multiplex PCR; TCRdb's copy has only in-frame clones and lacks some. The table lists about 320,000 clones, around 87% of them singletons. This TCR came from a man between 18 and 29 years old in good health. Specimen: memory CD8+ T cells sorted from blood. The subset here: CD45RO+ cells pooled with CCR7-negative TemRA cells. The chain couples TRBV6-6 to TRBJ1-2; D perhaps matches TRBD1 (6 bases). CDR3 region: CASSWGAENYGYTF. The CDR3 DNA reads as TGTGCCAGCAGTTGGGGGGCCGAGAACTATGGCTACACCTTC.